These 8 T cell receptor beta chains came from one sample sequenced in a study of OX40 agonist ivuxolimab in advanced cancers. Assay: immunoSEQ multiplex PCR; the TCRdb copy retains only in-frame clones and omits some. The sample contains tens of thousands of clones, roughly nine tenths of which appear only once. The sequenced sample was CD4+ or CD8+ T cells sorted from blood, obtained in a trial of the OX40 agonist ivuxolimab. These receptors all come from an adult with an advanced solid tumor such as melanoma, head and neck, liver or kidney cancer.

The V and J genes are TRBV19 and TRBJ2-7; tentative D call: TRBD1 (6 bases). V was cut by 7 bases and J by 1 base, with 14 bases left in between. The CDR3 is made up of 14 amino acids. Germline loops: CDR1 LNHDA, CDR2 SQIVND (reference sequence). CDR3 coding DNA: TGTGCCAGTACCGCGGCCAGGGGATCCTACGAGCAGTACTTC. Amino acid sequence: CASTAARGSYEQYF. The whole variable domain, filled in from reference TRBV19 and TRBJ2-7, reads DGGITQSPKYLFRKEGQNVTLSCEQNLNHDAMYWYRQDPGQGLRLIYYSQIVNDFQKGDIAEGYSVSREKKESFPLTVTSAQKNPTAFYLCASTAARGSYEQYFGPGTRLTVT.

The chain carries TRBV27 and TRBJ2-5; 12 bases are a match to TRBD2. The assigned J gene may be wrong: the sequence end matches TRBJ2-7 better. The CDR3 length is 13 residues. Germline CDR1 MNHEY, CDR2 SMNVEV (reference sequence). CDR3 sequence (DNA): TGTGCCAGCAGGACTAGCGGGAGTAGCGAGCAGTACTTC. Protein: CASRTSGSSEQYF.

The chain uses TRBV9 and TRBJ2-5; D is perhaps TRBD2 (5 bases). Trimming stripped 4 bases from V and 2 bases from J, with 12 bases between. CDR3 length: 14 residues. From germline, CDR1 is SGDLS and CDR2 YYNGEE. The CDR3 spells CASSPRDYQETQYF. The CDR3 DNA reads TGTGCCAGCAGCCCCCGGGATTATCAAGAGACCCAGTACTTC.

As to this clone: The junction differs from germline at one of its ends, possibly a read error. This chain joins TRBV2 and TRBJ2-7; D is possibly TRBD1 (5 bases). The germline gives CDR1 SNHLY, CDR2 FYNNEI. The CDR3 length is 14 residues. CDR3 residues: CASSEGAVLYEQYF. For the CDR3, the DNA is TGTGCCAGCAGCGAAGGGGCAGTGCTATACGAGCAGTACTTC.

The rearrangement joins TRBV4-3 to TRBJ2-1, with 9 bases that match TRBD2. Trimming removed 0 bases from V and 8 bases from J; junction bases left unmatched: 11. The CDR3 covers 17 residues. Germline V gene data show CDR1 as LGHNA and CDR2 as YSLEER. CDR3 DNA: TGCGCCAGCAGCCAAGACCCCCGGGCGGGAGGGCCGGATGAGCAGTTCTTC. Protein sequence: CASSQDPRAGGPDEQFF.

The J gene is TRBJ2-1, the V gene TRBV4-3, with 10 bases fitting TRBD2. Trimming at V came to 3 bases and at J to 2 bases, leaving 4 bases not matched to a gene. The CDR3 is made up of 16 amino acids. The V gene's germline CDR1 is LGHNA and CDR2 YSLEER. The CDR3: CASSHLLAGTYNEQFF. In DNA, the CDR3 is TGCGCCAGCAGCCACCTACTAGCGGGAACCTACAATGAGCAGTTCTTC.

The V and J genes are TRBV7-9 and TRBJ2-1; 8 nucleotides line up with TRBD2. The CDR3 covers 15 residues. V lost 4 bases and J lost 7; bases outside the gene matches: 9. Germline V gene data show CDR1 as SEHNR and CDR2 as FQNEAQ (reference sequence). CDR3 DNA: TGTGCCAGCAGCTCCCGGAGCGGGAGACCGAATGAGCAGTTCTTC. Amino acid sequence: CASSSRSGRPNEQFF.

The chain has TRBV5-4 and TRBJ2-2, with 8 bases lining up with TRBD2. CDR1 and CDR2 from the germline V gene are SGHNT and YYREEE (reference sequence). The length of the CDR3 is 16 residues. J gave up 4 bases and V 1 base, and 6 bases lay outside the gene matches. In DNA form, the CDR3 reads TGTGCCAGCAGCTTGCGGACGGGAGGGCCCACCGGGGAGCTGTTTTTT. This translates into CASSLRTGGPTGELFF.